This is a list of T cell receptor beta chains from one sample in a study of cytomegalovirus exposure and HLA in healthy donors. This table comes from immunoSEQ multiplex PCR, and its TCRdb copy is limited to in-frame clones, with some not included. This sample contains 60,000 to 75,000 clones. The sample comprised PBMCs. The receptors were gathered from a female donor in good health and CMV-seropositive. Each CDR3 is given with its conserved first and last residue. A D gene is named only where the DNA matches it firmly.

.,TRBJ2-7,13,TRBV10-3,TGTGCCATCAGTTTACAGGGAACCTACGAGCAGTACTTC,CAISLQGTYEQYF
.,TRBJ2-7,14,TRBV5-1,TGCGCCAGCAGCTCCTACCGGGACACCTACGAGCAGTACTTC,CASSSYRDTYEQYF
TRBD1,TRBJ1-1,13,TRBV10-3,TGTGCCATCACTCCACAGGGGGCGGCTGAAGCTTTCTTT,CAITPQGAAEAFF
TRBD1,TRBJ1-2,12,TRBV5-1,TGCGCCAGCAGCAAGCAGGGGGATGGCTACACCTTC,CASSKQGDGYTF
.,TRBJ2-1,12,TRBV6-5,TGTGCCAGCACAGGACTGGCTAATGAGCAGTTCTTC,CASTGLANEQFF
.,TRBJ1-1,14,TRBV7-9,TGTGCCAGCAGCGACAAACAGGGTTGGACTGAAGCTTTCTTT,CASSDKQGWTEAFF
TRBD1,TRBJ1-1,13,TRBV18,TGTGCCAGCTCAACGAGGACAGGCGAGGAAGCTTTCTTT,CASSTRTGEEAFF
.,TRBJ1-6,12,TRBV4-1,TGCGCCAGCAGCCAAGTATATTCACCCCTACACTTT,CASSQVYSPLHF
.,TRBJ1-2,17,TRBV28,TGTGCCAGCAGTTTAGAGTCGTTAACAGGGCTATCCTATGGCTACACCTTC,CASSLESLTGLSYGYTF
.,TRBJ1-2,15,TRBV6-5,TGTGCCAGCAGTTACTCGCTTCCAGCTAACTATGGCTACACCTTC,CASSYSLPANYGYTF
TRBD1,TRBJ1-1,16,TRBV5-4,TGTGCCAGCAGCACGGACAGGGCAACCATGAACACTGAAGCTTTCTTT,CASSTDRATMNTEAFF
TRBD2,TRBJ2-3,16,TRBV19,TGTGCCAGTAGTATGAAAGCCGGGAGGGGGGGAGATACGCAGTATTTT,CASSMKAGRGGDTQYF
.,TRBJ2-5,14,TRBV18,TGTGCCAGCTCACCACAGTCGAGAGCAGAGACCCAGTACTTC,CASSPQSRAETQYF
.,TRBJ1-2,12,TRBV15,TGTGCCACCAGAAGTCAGGGTGATGGCTACACCTTC,CATRSQGDGYTF
.,TRBJ1-6,15,TRBV2,TGTGCCAGCATCCTCGAGGGACCGGGAGATTCACCCCTCCACTTT,CASILEGPGDSPLHF